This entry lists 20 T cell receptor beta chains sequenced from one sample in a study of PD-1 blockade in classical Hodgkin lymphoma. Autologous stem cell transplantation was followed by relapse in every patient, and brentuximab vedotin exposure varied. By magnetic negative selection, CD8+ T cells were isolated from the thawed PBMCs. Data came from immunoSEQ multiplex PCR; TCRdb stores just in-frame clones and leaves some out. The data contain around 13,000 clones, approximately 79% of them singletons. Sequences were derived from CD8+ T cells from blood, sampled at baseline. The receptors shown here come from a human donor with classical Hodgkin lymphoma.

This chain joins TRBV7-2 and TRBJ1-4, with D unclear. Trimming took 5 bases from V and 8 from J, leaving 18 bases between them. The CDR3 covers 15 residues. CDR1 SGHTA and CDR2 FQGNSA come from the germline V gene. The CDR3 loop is CASSPYTALEEKLFF. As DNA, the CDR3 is TGTGCCAGCAGCCCGTACACGGCCTTGGAGGAAAAACTGTTTTTT.

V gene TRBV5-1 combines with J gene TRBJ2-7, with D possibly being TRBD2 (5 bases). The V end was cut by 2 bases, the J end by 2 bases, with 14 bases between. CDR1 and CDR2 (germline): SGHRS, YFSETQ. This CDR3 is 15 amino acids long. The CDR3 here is CASSLGPSGTYEQYF. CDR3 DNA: TGCGCCAGCAGCTTAGGCCCAAGCGGTACCTACGAGCAGTACTTC.

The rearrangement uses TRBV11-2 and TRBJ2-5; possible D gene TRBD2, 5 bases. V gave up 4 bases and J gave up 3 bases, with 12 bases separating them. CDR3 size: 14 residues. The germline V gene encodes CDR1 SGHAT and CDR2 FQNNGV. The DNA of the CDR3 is TGTGCCAGCAGCTCTGGACTCGTAAAAGAGACCCAGTACTTC. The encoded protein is CASSSGLVKETQYF.

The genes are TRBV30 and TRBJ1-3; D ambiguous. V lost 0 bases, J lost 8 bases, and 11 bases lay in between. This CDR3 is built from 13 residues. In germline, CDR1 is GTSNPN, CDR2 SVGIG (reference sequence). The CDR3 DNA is TGTGCCTGGAGTGTACATGGTGTAGACACCATATATTTT. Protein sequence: CAWSVHGVDTIYF.

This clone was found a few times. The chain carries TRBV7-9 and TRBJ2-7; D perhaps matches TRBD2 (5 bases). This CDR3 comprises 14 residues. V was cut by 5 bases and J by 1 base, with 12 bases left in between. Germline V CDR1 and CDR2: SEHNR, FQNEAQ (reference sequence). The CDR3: CASSLSGRSYEQYF. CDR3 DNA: TGTGCCAGCAGCCTCTCGGGAAGGTCCTACGAGCAGTACTTC.

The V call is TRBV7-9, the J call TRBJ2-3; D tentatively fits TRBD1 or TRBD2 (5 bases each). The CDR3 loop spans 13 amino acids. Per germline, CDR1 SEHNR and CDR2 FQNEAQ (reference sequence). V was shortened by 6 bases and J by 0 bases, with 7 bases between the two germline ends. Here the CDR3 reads CASSGGSTDTQYF. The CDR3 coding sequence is TGTGCCAGCAGTGGGGGTAGCACAGATACGCAGTATTTT.

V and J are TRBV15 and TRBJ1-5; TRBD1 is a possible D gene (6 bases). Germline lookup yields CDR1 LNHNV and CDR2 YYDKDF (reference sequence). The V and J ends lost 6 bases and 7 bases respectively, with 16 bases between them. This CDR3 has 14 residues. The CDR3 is CATSNNRDRQPQHF. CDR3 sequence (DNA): TGTGCCACCAGTAACAACAGGGATCGGCAGCCCCAGCATTTT. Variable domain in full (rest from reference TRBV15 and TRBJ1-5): DAMVIQNPRYQVTQFGKPVTLSCSQTLNHNVMYWYQQKSSQAPKLLFHYYDKDFNNEADTPDNFQSRRPNTSFCFLDIRSPGLGDTAMYLCATSNNRDRQPQHFGDGTRLSIL.

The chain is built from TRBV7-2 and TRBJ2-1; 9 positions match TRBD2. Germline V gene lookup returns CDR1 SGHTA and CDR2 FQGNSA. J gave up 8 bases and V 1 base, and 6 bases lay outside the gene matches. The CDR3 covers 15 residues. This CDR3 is CASSLGLAGSDEQFF. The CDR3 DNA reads TGTGCCAGCAGCTTAGGGCTAGCGGGGAGCGATGAGCAGTTCTTC.

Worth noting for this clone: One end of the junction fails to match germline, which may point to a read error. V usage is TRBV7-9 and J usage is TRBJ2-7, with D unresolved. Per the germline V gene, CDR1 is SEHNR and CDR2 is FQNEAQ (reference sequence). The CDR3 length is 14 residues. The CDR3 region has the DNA TGCGCCAGCAGCCAAGATACAGTCCCCTACCAGCAGTACTTC. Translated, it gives CASSQDTVPYQQYF.

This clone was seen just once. CDR3 loop: CASSSRGKDTGELFF. The CDR3 DNA is TGTGCCAGCAGTTCGCGAGGTAAGGACACCGGGGAGCTGTTTTTT. The rearrangement joins TRBV6-5 to TRBJ2-2; D is uncertain. The CDR3 contains 15 residues. The V end was cut by 4 bases, the J end by 3 bases, with 12 bases between. CDR1 is MNHEY and CDR2 is SVGAGI in the germline V gene.

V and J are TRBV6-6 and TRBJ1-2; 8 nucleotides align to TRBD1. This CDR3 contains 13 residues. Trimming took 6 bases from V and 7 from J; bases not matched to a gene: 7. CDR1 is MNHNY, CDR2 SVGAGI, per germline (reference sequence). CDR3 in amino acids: CASRPGGLAGYTF. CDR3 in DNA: TGTGCCAGCAGACCAGGGGGCTTAGCTGGCTACACCTTC.

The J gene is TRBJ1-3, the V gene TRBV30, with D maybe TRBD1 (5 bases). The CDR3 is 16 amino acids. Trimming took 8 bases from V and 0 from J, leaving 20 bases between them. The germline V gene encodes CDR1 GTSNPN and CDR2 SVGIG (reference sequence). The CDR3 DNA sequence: TGTGCCGGCGAGACTTGGGGACGACTCTCTGGAAACACCATATATTTT. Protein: CAGETWGRLSGNTIYF.

The CDR3 DNA is TGTGCCAGCAGCTTAGCGGGGGAGCCAATACCGGGGAATGAGCAGTTCTTC. It codes for CASSLAGEPIPGNEQFF. This sequence joins TRBV7-2 and TRBJ2-1; D might be TRBD1 or TRBD2, each matching 5 bases. This CDR3 is built from 17 residues. The germline CDR1 and CDR2 sequences are SGHTA and FQGNSA. V lost 0 bases and J lost 7, with 19 bases in between.

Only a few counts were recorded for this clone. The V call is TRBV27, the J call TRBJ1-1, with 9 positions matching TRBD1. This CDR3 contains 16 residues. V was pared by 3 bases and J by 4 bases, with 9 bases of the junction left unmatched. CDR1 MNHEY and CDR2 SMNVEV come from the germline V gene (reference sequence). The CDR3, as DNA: TGTGCCAGCAGTTTGCCGACGGGACAGGGAGGCACTGAAGCTTTCTTT. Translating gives CASSLPTGQGGTEAFF.

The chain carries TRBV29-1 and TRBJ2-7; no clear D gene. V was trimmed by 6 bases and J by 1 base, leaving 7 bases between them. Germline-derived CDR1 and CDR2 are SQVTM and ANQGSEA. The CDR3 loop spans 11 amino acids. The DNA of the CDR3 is TGCAGCGTGACACTATCCTACGAGCAGTACTTC. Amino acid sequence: CSVTLSYEQYF.

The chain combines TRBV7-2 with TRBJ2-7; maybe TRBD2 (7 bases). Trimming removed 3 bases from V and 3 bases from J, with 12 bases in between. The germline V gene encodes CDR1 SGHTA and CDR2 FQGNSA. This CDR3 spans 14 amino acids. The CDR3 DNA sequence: TGTGCCAGCAGCTTTGGGGGGGCCGACTACGAGCAGTACTTC. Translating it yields CASSFGGADYEQYF.

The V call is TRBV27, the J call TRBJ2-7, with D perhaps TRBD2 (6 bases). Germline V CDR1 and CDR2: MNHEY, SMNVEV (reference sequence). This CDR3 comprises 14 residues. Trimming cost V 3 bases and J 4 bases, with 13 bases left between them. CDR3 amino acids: CASSLGGVGYEQYF. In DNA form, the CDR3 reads TGTGCCAGCAGTTTGGGCGGGGTTGGTTACGAGCAGTACTTC.

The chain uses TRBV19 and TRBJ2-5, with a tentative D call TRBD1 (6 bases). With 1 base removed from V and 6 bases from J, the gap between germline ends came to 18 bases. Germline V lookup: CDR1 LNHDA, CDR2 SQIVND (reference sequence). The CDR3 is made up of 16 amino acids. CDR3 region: CASSIGTRGFLKTQYF. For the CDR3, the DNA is TGTGCCAGTAGTATAGGTACCAGGGGCTTCCTTAAGACCCAGTACTTC.

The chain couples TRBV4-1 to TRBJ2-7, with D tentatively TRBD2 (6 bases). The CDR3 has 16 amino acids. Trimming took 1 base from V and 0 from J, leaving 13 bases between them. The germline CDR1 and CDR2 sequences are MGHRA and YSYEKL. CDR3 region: CASSQVDYPSSYEQYF. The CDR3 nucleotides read TGCGCCAGCAGCCAAGTGGACTACCCCAGCTCCTACGAGCAGTACTTC.

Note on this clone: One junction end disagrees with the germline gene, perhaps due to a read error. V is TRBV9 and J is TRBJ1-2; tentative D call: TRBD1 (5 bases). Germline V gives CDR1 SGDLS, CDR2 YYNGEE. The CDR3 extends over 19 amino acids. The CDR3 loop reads CASSVALSQGGIANYGYTF. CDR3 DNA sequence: TGTGCCAGCAGTGTAGCCCTCAGTCAGGGTGGAATAGCTAACTATGGCTACACCTTC.